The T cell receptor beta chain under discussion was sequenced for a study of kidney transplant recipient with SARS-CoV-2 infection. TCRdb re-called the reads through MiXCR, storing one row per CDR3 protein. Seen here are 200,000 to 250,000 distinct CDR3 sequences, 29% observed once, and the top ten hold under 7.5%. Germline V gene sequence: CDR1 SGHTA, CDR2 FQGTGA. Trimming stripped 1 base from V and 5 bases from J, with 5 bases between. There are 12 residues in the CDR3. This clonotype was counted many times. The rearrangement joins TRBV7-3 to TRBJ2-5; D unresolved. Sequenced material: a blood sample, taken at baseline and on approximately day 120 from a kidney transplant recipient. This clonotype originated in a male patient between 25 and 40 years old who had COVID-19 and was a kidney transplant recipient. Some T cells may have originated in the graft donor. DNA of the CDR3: TGTGCCAGCAGCTTAAATGGGGAGACCCAGTACTTC. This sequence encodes CASSLNGETQYF.